The sequence of this T cell receptor (beta chain) was determined in a study of Ad26.COV2.S vaccination and SARS-CoV-2 variants. Looking at the study overall: Once, or twice with 56 days between doses, Ad26.COV2.S was given intramuscularly.

Sequencing used immunoSEQ multiplex PCR; TCRdb keeps in-frame clones, though not all of them. The sample holds about 400,000 clones, approximately 90% seen once. Treatment in this sample: around 19 received Ad26.COV2.S at low or high dose, single or two shots; 5 received placebo; per-sample allocation not given. After the first vaccine or placebo injection, samples were drawn on day 63. Recruitment in Boston yielded a donor of adult age, 18-55 years. The CDR3 is 14 residues long. CDR1 and CDR2 (germline): SGHRS, YFSETQ. Trimming shortened V by 4 bases and J by 10 bases, and 15 bases separated the two germline ends.

The TCR was taken from a person aged 18 to 59 who received the Ad26.COV2.S COVID-19 vaccine or a placebo. The chain has TRBV5-1 and TRBJ2-6; no clear D gene. Material: peripheral blood, obtained in a trial of Ad26.COV2.S vaccine versus placebo. CDR3 sequence reads: CASSHANDANVLTF. The CDR3 DNA sequence: TGCGCCAGCAGCCACGCGAACGACGCTAACGTCCTGACTTTC.